One and the same sample provided the 27 T cell receptor beta chains below, sequenced in a study of blood T cell repertoires in COVID-19. The protocol was immunoSEQ multiplex PCR, while the TCRdb copy is restricted to in-frame clones and leaves out a portion. Here the sample spans approximately 46,000 clones, roughly 83% being singletons. Sequencing input: peripheral blood. These receptors were obtained from a human donor in a cohort sampled during active COVID-19.

The rearrangement links TRBV28 to TRBJ2-1; 9 bases are shared with TRBD2. This CDR3 comprises 15 residues. Per germline, CDR1 MDHEN and CDR2 SYDVKM. The V gene end was trimmed by 7 bases and the J gene end by 1 base; junction bases not matched to a gene: 5. The CDR3 DNA sequence: TGTGCCAGCATTCTTAGCGGGGGATCCTACAATGAGCAGTTCTTC. Its protein is CASILSGGSYNEQFF.

The V call is TRBV15, the J call TRBJ1-1; TRBD1 is a possible D gene (5 bases). CDR1 and CDR2 from the germline V gene are LNHNV and YYDKDF (reference sequence). The CDR3 runs to 14 residues. With 4 bases removed from V and 0 bases from J, the gap between germline ends came to 9 bases. The CDR3: CATSNRDLNTEAFF. The CDR3 DNA is TGTGCCACCAGCAATAGGGACTTGAACACTGAAGCTTTCTTT.

The chain has TRBV5-4 and TRBJ2-1, with a tentative D call TRBD2 (5 bases). The germline V gene encodes CDR1 SGHNT and CDR2 YYREEE (reference sequence). This CDR3 has 15 amino acids. Trimming pared 0 bases from V and 1 base from J, leaving 8 bases between. The CDR3 coding sequence is TGTGCCAGCAGCTTGGTCGTAGCGTCCTACAATGAGCAGTTCTTC. Translated: CASSLVVASYNEQFF.

This chain uses TRBV7-2 with TRBJ2-7; D perhaps matches TRBD1 (6 bases). From germline, CDR1 is SGHTA and CDR2 FQGNSA. The CDR3 has 16 residues. Trimming removed 0 bases at V and 3 bases at J, with 15 bases between. The CDR3 coding sequence is TGTGCCAGCAGCTTAGCGGGGGCAGCCCCCTTCTACGAGCAGTACTTC. It codes for CASSLAGAAPFYEQYF.

The chain is built from TRBV6-2 or TRBV6-3 and TRBJ1-2; D is unclear. Trimming left V 2 bases short and J 2 bases short, with 12 bases between. Germline lookup yields CDR1 MNHEY and CDR2 SVGEGT. The CDR3 consists of 15 residues. CDR3 nucleotide sequence: TGTGCCAGCAGTTACGGGAGGACTCTAAACTATGGCTACACCTTC. This codes for CASSYGRTLNYGYTF.

The J gene is TRBJ2-7, the V gene TRBV7-9; 8 nucleotides match TRBD1. Unmatched junction bases numbered 6, after V lost 1 base and J lost 1 base. CDR1 and CDR2 (germline): SEHNR, FQNEAQ (reference sequence). This CDR3 is built from 16 residues. CDR3 nucleotides: TGTGCCAGCAGCTTAGTTGGGACAGGTCCGTCCTACGAGCAGTACTTC. It codes for CASSLVGTGPSYEQYF.

The J gene is TRBJ1-1, the V gene TRBV5-1; TRBD1 matches at 7 bases. CDR1 and CDR2 from the germline V gene are SGHRS and YFSETQ. CDR3 length: 16 residues. The trim removed 6 bases at V and 1 base at J, leaving 12 bases unmatched. CDR3 in DNA: TGCGCCAGCACGGTCTTTTCTGCAGGGGGGAACACTGAAGCTTTCTTT. Translation gives CASTVFSAGGNTEAFF.

The chain employs TRBV5-6 and TRBJ1-6, with D perhaps TRBD1 (6 bases). Germline CDR1 SGHDT, CDR2 YYEEEE. Trimming left V 1 base short and J 6 bases short, with 11 bases between. The CDR3 is 15 residues long. CDR3 nucleotides: TGTGCCAGCAGCTTGACTACAGGGCGTAATTCACCCCTCCACTTT. Protein sequence: CASSLTTGRNSPLHF.

The chain recombines TRBV20-1 with TRBJ1-2; maybe TRBD1 (5 bases). Germline CDR1 is DFQATT and CDR2 is SNEGSKA (reference sequence). The CDR3 is 11 residues long. The V end lost 0 bases, the J end lost 10 bases, and 9 bases lay between the germline ends. Written as DNA, the CDR3 is TGCAGTGCTAGAGATCTGGGGCCCTACACCTTC. It translates to CSARDLGPYTF.

This clone was detected a few times. The chain recombines TRBV5-6 with TRBJ1-2, with 9 positions matching TRBD1. There are 13 residues in the CDR3. Germline CDR1 SGHDT, CDR2 YYEEEE. After removal of 7 bases from V and 5 bases from J, the junction contained 6 bases not matched to a gene. The CDR3 nucleotides read TGTGCCAGCTTCCGGGACAGGGCTTATGGCTACACCTTC. Translation gives CASFRDRAYGYTF.

V usage is TRBV7-2 and J usage is TRBJ1-4; no firm D call. Germline-derived CDR1 and CDR2 are SGHTA and FQGNSA. This CDR3 is 15 amino acids long. The V end lost 0 bases, the J end lost 5 bases, and 10 bases lay between the germline ends. DNA for the CDR3: TGTGCCAGCAGCTTAGCGGGAGAAGGGAATGAAAAACTGTTTTTT. This translates into CASSLAGEGNEKLFF.

The chain couples TRBV20-1 to TRBJ2-2; no reliable D call. Trimming took off 2 bases at V and 5 bases at J, with 3 bases between the two ends. The CDR3 is 11 amino acids. Germline values: CDR1 DFQATT, CDR2 SNEGSKA (reference sequence). The CDR3 loop reads CSARSTGELFF. The CDR3 nucleotides are TGCAGTGCTAGATCAACCGGGGAGCTGTTTTTT.

V and J are TRBV19 and TRBJ1-2; no clear D gene. Trimming cost V 6 bases and J 6 bases, with 14 bases left between them. This CDR3 region has 13 residues. Germline assignment: CDR1 LNHDA and CDR2 SQIVND (reference sequence). This CDR3 is CASSVDILHGYTF. CDR3 DNA: TGTGCCAGTAGCGTTGACATTTTACATGGCTACACCTTC. The variable domain in full, with the rest retrieved from reference TRBV19 and TRBJ1-2, is DGGITQSPKYLFRKEGQNVTLSCEQNLNHDAMYWYRQDPGQGLRLIYYSQIVNDFQKGDIAEGYSVSREKKESFPLTVTSAQKNPTAFYLCASSVDILHGYTFGSGTRLTVV.

V gene TRBV10-3 combines with J gene TRBJ1-1; 7 bases line up with TRBD1. V was pared by 2 bases and J by 5 bases, with 8 bases of the junction left unmatched. CDR3 length: 15 amino acids. Germline CDR1 is ENHRY and CDR2 is SYGVKD. The DNA of the CDR3 is TGTGCCATCAGTGAGCGGAACAGGGGTCAAACTGAAGCTTTCTTT. Translation gives CAISERNRGQTEAFF.

The chain couples TRBV7-8 to TRBJ2-7; 9 nucleotides align to TRBD1. Germline loops: CDR1 SGHVS, CDR2 FQNEAQ. J was trimmed by 6 bases and V by 3 bases; bases with no gene match: 3. The CDR3 length is 13 residues. CDR3: CASSLRGQGEQYF. CDR3 bases: TGTGCCAGCAGCTTGCGGGGACAGGGCGAGCAGTACTTC.

This clone was detected only a few times. The chain combines TRBV7-8 with TRBJ1-2; no reliable D call. Trimming pared 1 base from V and 9 bases from J, leaving 6 bases between. From germline, CDR1 is SGHVS and CDR2 FQNEAQ. The CDR3 consists of 11 residues. The CDR3 reads CASSLGQRYTF. Here the CDR3 DNA reads TGTGCCAGCAGCTTAGGACAACGCTACACCTTC. The variable domain in full, completed from reference TRBV7-8 and TRBJ1-2, reads GAGVSQSPRYKVAKRGQDVALRCDPISGHVSLFWYQQALGQGPEFLTYFQNEAQLDKSGLPSDRFFAERPEGSVSTLKIQRTQQEDSAVYLCASSLGQRYTFGSGTRLTVV.

The CDR3 sequence: CASSEERGETQYF. The CDR3 nucleotides read TGTGCCAGCAGTGAAGAAAGGGGAGAGACCCAGTACTTC. V and J are TRBV2 and TRBJ2-5; tentative D call: TRBD1 (5 bases). Per germline, CDR1 SNHLY and CDR2 FYNNEI. The CDR3 has 13 residues. V lost 1 base and J 4 bases, leaving 7 bases between the germline ends. The whole variable domain, remainder taken from reference TRBV2 and TRBJ2-5, is EPEVTQTPSHQVTQMGQEVILRCVPISNHLYFYWYRQILGQKVEFLVSFYNNEISEKSEIFDDQFSVERPDGSNFTLKIRSTKLEDSAMYFCASSEERGETQYFGPGTRLLVL.

This clone has only one observation. DNA for the CDR3: TGCAGCGGGCGGGTCGGGACAGGGAATGAAAAACTGTTTTTT. Amino acid sequence: CSGRVGTGNEKLFF. The chain couples TRBV29-1 to TRBJ1-4, with TRBD1 matching 9 bases. J was trimmed by 5 bases and V by 7 bases; bases with no gene match: 8. The CDR3 loop spans 14 amino acids. Germline loops: CDR1 SQVTM, CDR2 ANQGSEA. The variable domain in full, with the rest retrieved from reference TRBV29-1 and TRBJ1-4, is SAVISQKPSRDICQRGTSLTIQCQVDSQVTMMFWYRQQPGQSLTLIATANQGSEATYESGFVIDKFPISRPNLTFSTLTVSNMSPEDSSIYLCSGRVGTGNEKLFFGSGTQLSVL.

The chain recombines TRBV9 with TRBJ1-1; D unclear. The CDR3 has 13 amino acids. CDR1 is SGDLS, CDR2 YYNGEE, per germline. V was shortened by 4 bases and J by 1 base, with 8 bases between the two germline ends. The CDR3 DNA reads TGTGCCAGCAGCTCAGCTAGGAACACTGAAGCTTTCTTT. The encoded protein is CASSSARNTEAFF.

The V call is TRBV11-2, the J call TRBJ1-2, with 8 bases aligning to TRBD1. Germline loops: CDR1 SGHAT, CDR2 FQNNGV. The V segment lost 3 bases and the J segment 3 bases; nucleotides outside the gene matches: 3. The CDR3 sequence is 14 residues long. CDR3 sequence reads: CASSLTGEHYGYTF. CDR3 DNA sequence: TGTGCCAGCAGCTTGACAGGGGAACACTATGGCTACACCTTC. The variable domain in full, completed from reference TRBV11-2 and TRBJ1-2, reads EAGVAQSPRYKIIEKRQSVAFWCNPISGHATLYWYQQILGQGPKLLIQFQNNGVVDDSQLPKDRFSAERLKGVDSTLKIQPAKLEDSAVYLCASSLTGEHYGYTFGSGTRLTVV.

This clone was recorded once. The rearrangement joins TRBV7-8 to TRBJ1-1, with D perhaps TRBD1 (5 bases). V lost 8 bases and J 3 bases, leaving 16 bases between the germline ends. This CDR3 is 14 amino acids long. The germline V gene has CDR1 SGHVS and CDR2 FQNEAQ. The DNA of the CDR3 is TGTGCCAGCCAAGAGACGCCGGGGGACACTGAAGCTTTCTTT. The encoded protein is CASQETPGDTEAFF.

The chain has TRBV7-9 and TRBJ2-2, with 7 positions matching TRBD1. The CDR3 length is 15 residues. V lost 5 bases to trimming and J lost 2 bases; unmatched junction nucleotides: 5. The germline gives CDR1 SEHNR, CDR2 FQNEAQ (reference sequence). In DNA form, the CDR3 reads TGTGCCAGCAGCCCGGCAGGGGGAAACACCGGGGAGCTGTTTTTT. Protein sequence: CASSPAGGNTGELFF.

The chain's CDR3 is CASSSGTLSTNEKLFF. In nucleotides, the CDR3 is TGCGCCAGCAGCTCGGGGACACTATCAACTAATGAAAAACTGTTTTTT. V gene TRBV5-1 combines with J gene TRBJ1-4, with a weak D call TRBD1 (6 bases). Between the trimmed V and J ends, which lost 3 bases and 0 bases, there was a span of 12 bases. Germline V gene sequence: CDR1 SGHRS, CDR2 YFSETQ. This CDR3 is 16 amino acids long.

V is TRBV24-1 and J is TRBJ1-4; 8 positions agree with TRBD1. Germline CDR1 and CDR2: KGHDR and SFDVKD. V trimming: 4 bases; J trimming: 7 bases; junction bases outside the gene matches: 7. The CDR3 contains 15 residues. The chain's CDR3 is CATSDIDRGGEKLFF. In DNA, the CDR3 is TGTGCCACCAGTGACATCGACAGGGGCGGTGAAAAACTGTTTTTT.

The J gene is TRBJ1-2, the V gene TRBV24-1; no clear D gene. This CDR3 has 12 residues. V was cut by 3 bases and J by 8 bases, with 9 bases left in between. Germline CDR1 reads KGHDR; CDR2 reads SFDVKD. The CDR3 DNA is TGTGCCACCAGTGATCCTCGACTCGGCTACACCTTC. Translation gives CATSDPRLGYTF.

The chain uses TRBV19 and TRBJ1-5; TRBD1 aligns across 8 bases. The V segment lost 4 bases and the J segment 0 bases; nucleotides outside the gene matches: 2. The length of the CDR3 is 15 residues. Germline CDR1 and CDR2: LNHDA and SQIVND (reference sequence). The chain's CDR3 is CASSRDRNSNQPQHF. In nucleotides, the CDR3 is TGTGCCAGTAGTAGGGACAGGAATAGCAATCAGCCCCAGCATTTT.

This clone came up once. The chain is built from TRBV7-9 and TRBJ2-1; 16 bases fit TRBD2. The junction had 6 bases not matched to a gene; V was cut back by 5 bases and J by 2 bases. The CDR3 extends over 18 amino acids. Germline CDR1 is SEHNR and CDR2 is FQNEAQ (reference sequence). The CDR3 spells CASSPAGTSGGAYNEQFF. The CDR3 DNA follows: TGTGCCAGCAGCCCGGCCGGGACTAGCGGGGGGGCCTACAATGAGCAGTTCTTC.